A single sample gave rise to the 30 T cell receptor beta chains below, sequenced in a study of control samples from healthy donors and cancer patients (dated by TCRdb to 2018 to 2020). Library prep was done by the immunoSEQ multiplex PCR assay. TCRdb took this table from immuneACCESS and kept in-frame rearrangements with V and J called. Such tables lack part of the clones; where checked against another copy, unresolved V genes explain under half of the gap, and the rest is unexplained. The sample table gives about 190,000 clones. Jointly, the top ten make up 2.2% of the sample. Sequenced sample: blood. The source of these receptors is a woman between 25 and 40 years old in good health.

The chain links TRBV6-5 to TRBJ1-5; possible D gene TRBD1, 5 bases. The germline V and J ends were trimmed by 2 bases and 5 bases, with 10 bases remaining between them. The CDR3 is 14 residues long. CDR1 and CDR2 (germline): MNHEY, SVGAGI. In DNA form, the CDR3 reads TGTGCCAGCAGTTACGCCCAACAGGATCAGCCCCAGCATTTT. This sequence encodes CASSYAQQDQPQHF.

The rearrangement uses TRBV28 and TRBJ2-1, with 7 bases fitting TRBD1. This CDR3 region has 13 residues. CDR1 and CDR2 (germline): MDHEN, SYDVKM. Trimming cost V 2 bases and J 5 bases; bases outside gene matches: 0. CDR3 in amino acids: CASSLGQDNEQFF. The CDR3 DNA follows: TGTGCCAGCAGTTTAGGACAGGACAATGAGCAGTTCTTC.

The chain joins TRBV2 to TRBJ1-1; D gene ambiguous. Germline V lookup: CDR1 SNHLY, CDR2 FYNNEI. The CDR3 covers 13 residues. The ends were cut back, 6 bases at V and 5 bases at J, with 13 bases in the middle. CDR3 loop: CASSTRTVTEAFF. The CDR3 DNA is TGTGCCAGCAGCACCCGGACTGTAACTGAAGCTTTCTTT.

The V gene is TRBV11-2, the J gene TRBJ1-2; no definite D call. The V gene lost 7 bases and the J gene lost 5 bases, with 17 bases spanning the gap. Per the germline V gene, CDR1 is SGHAT and CDR2 is FQNNGV. This CDR3 is built from 14 residues. The CDR3 DNA reads TGTGCCAGCACCATCGAAGCAGCTACTTATGGCTACACCTTC. Amino acid sequence: CASTIEAATYGYTF.

The chain carries TRBV28 and TRBJ2-7; D might be TRBD2 (5 bases). V lost 4 bases, J lost 4 bases, and 29 bases lay in between. The germline V gene encodes CDR1 MDHEN and CDR2 SYDVKM. The CDR3 sequence is 19 residues long. The CDR3 spells CASSSLTSLLGSEVYEQYF. DNA of the CDR3: TGTGCCAGCAGTTCCCTGACGAGCCTGTTGGGGTCGGAGGTTTACGAGCAGTACTTC. The variable domain in full, with the rest retrieved from reference TRBV28 and TRBJ2-7, is DVKVTQSSRYLVKRTGEKVFLECVQDMDHENMFWYRQDPGLGLRLIYFSYDVKMKEKGDIPEGYSVSREKKERFSLILESASTNQTSMYLCASSSLTSLLGSEVYEQYFGPGTRLTVT.

V usage is TRBV6-5 and J usage is TRBJ1-3, with D perhaps TRBD1 (5 bases). CDR1 and CDR2 (germline): MNHEY, SVGAGI. Trimming stripped 0 bases from V and 0 bases from J, with 9 bases between. The CDR3 contains 16 residues. The CDR3 nucleotides are TGTGCCAGCAGTTACTCGGGGACTCACTCTGGAAACACCATATATTTT. It yields the protein CASSYSGTHSGNTIYF.

The V and J genes are TRBV7-6 and TRBJ2-5, with D perhaps being TRBD1 or TRBD2 (5 bases each). Germline values: CDR1 SGHVS, CDR2 FNYEAQ. The V gene lost 4 bases and the J gene lost 3 bases, with 12 bases spanning the gap. The CDR3 has 14 amino acids. CDR3 in amino acids: CASSWPGAEETQYF. The CDR3 nucleotides read TGTGCCAGCAGCTGGCCCGGGGCCGAAGAGACCCAGTACTTC.

The chain carries TRBV27 and TRBJ2-5, with 9 bases matching TRBD1. The CDR3 has 12 amino acids. Germline V gene lookup returns CDR1 MNHEY and CDR2 SMNVEV (reference sequence). V trimming: 8 bases; J trimming: 5 bases; junction bases outside the gene matches: 3. The CDR3 DNA sequence: TGTGCCAGCGGGACAGGGAGGGAGACCCAGTACTTC. Encoded protein: CASGTGRETQYF.

The chain couples TRBV4-1 to TRBJ1-1; a possible D gene is TRBD1 (6 bases). Trimming cost V 7 bases and J 5 bases, with 20 bases left between them. This CDR3 has 15 amino acids. CDR1 is MGHRA and CDR2 is YSYEKL in the germline V gene. The CDR3 nucleotides are TGCGCCAGCACCCGAAGTGAGGGGGTAGATACTGAAGCTTTCTTT. It is translated as CASTRSEGVDTEAFF.

This rearrangement joins TRBV12-5 to TRBJ1-1; D is perhaps TRBD1 (5 bases). V gave up 2 bases and J gave up 1 base, with 14 bases separating them. The CDR3 runs to 16 residues. Germline V lookup: CDR1 LGHNT, CDR2 FRNRAP. The DNA for the CDR3 is TGTGCTAGTGGTTTGACTTGGGGACGGTCGAACACTGAAGCTTTCTTT. Its protein is CASGLTWGRSNTEAFF.

The chain uses TRBV5-6 and TRBJ2-5; D gene ambiguous. Germline V gene lookup returns CDR1 SGHDT and CDR2 YYEEEE. Deletions cut 4 bases from V and 3 bases from J, with 4 bases between. The CDR3 is 11 residues long. The CDR3 spells CASSTEETQYF. The CDR3 DNA follows: TGTGCCAGCAGCACCGAAGAGACCCAGTACTTC.

The V gene is TRBV7-2, the J gene TRBJ1-1; no clear D gene. V gave up 4 bases and J gave up 4 bases, with 10 bases separating them. The CDR3 runs to 13 residues. Germline V gene sequence: CDR1 SGHTA, CDR2 FQGNSA. Here the CDR3 reads CASSSGRVTEAFF. The CDR3 DNA is TGTGCCAGCAGCTCCGGACGGGTCACTGAAGCTTTCTTT.

This sequence joins TRBV4-2 and TRBJ1-5; 8 nucleotides match TRBD1. Germline CDR1 and CDR2: LGHNA and YNFKEQ. The CDR3 totals 17 residues. Trimming took 1 base from V and 0 from J; bases not matched to a gene: 5. The CDR3 loop is CASSQVETGVSNQPQHF. Here the CDR3 DNA reads TGTGCCAGCAGCCAAGTCGAGACAGGGGTTAGCAATCAGCCCCAGCATTTT.

The chain recombines TRBV6-5 with TRBJ1-4; perhaps TRBD1 as D (6 bases). This CDR3 is 15 amino acids long. Germline V gene lookup returns CDR1 MNHEY and CDR2 SVGAGI. Trimming removed 0 bases from V and 8 bases from J, with 13 bases in between. CDR3 coding DNA: TGTGCCAGCAGTTACTCGAGAAGGGGGAAAGAAAAACTGTTTTTT. Translated, it gives CASSYSRRGKEKLFF.

J is TRBJ1-1 and V is TRBV2; 8 nucleotides agree with TRBD1. The V segment lost 8 bases and the J segment 5 bases; nucleotides outside the gene matches: 4. Germline V gene data show CDR1 as SNHLY and CDR2 as FYNNEI. The CDR3 is 12 residues long. This chain's CDR3 is CASRWTGTEAFF. The CDR3 DNA reads TGTGCCAGCCGTTGGACAGGGACTGAAGCTTTCTTT.

The chain combines TRBV28 with TRBJ2-4; possible D gene TRBD1, 5 bases. CDR1 and CDR2 (germline): MDHEN, SYDVKM. V was pared by 6 bases and J by 0 bases, with 15 bases between. The CDR3 extends over 16 amino acids. CDR3 residues: CASRPAGASAKNIQYF. Here the CDR3 DNA reads TGTGCCAGCAGGCCTGCTGGGGCCTCAGCCAAAAACATTCAGTACTTC.

This chain connects TRBV27 to TRBJ2-7; D possibly corresponds to TRBD1 (5 bases). Germline lookup yields CDR1 MNHEY and CDR2 SMNVEV (reference sequence). V was clipped by 4 bases and J by 5 bases, with 12 bases between them. The CDR3 sequence is 13 residues long. The CDR3 sequence: CASSYRQSHEQYF. CDR3 bases: TGTGCCAGCAGTTATCGACAGTCCCACGAGCAGTACTTC.

CDR3 protein: CASSLEQGAYNEQFF. The CDR3 nucleotides read TGTGCCAGCAGCTTAGAACAGGGAGCCTACAATGAGCAGTTCTTC. The V gene is TRBV11-2, the J gene TRBJ2-1; the D gene is possibly TRBD1 (6 bases). The length of the CDR3 is 15 residues. Trimming removed 0 bases from V and 2 bases from J, with 8 bases in between. CDR1 and CDR2 (germline): SGHAT, FQNNGV. Using reference TRBV11-2 and TRBJ2-1 for the parts outside the CDR3, the full variable domain is EAGVAQSPRYKIIEKRQSVAFWCNPISGHATLYWYQQILGQGPKLLIQFQNNGVVDDSQLPKDRFSAERLKGVDSTLKIQPAKLEDSAVYLCASSLEQGAYNEQFFGPGTRLTVL.

The CDR3 nucleotides are TGCGCCAGCAGCCCCGGGCCTCCTGGGGGCAATCAGCCCCAGCATTTT. Amino acids: CASSPGPPGGNQPQHF. This chain links TRBV5-1 with TRBJ1-5; D unclear. This CDR3 has 16 residues. The V end was cut by 4 bases, the J end by 2 bases, with 16 bases between. CDR1 and CDR2 from the germline V gene are SGHRS and YFSETQ.

The chain is built from TRBV24-1 and TRBJ2-1, with TRBD2 matching over 9 bases. J lost 6 bases, V lost 3 bases, and 11 bases had no gene match. The CDR3 is 17 amino acids. Germline V gene sequence: CDR1 KGHDR, CDR2 SFDVKD. CDR3 nucleotides: TGTGCCACCAGTGATGCCGCTTATCGCGGGAGGGTCAATGAGCAGTTCTTC. Protein sequence: CATSDAAYRGRVNEQFF.

This chain links TRBV20-1 with TRBJ2-3; 7 positions agree with TRBD2. CDR3 size: 13 residues. Trimming took 3 bases from V and 4 from J; bases not matched to a gene: 4. From germline, CDR1 is DFQATT and CDR2 SNEGSKA (reference sequence). The CDR3 region is CSASREGADTQYF. The DNA of the CDR3 is TGCAGTGCTAGTAGGGAGGGAGCAGATACGCAGTATTTT.

The genes are TRBV19 and TRBJ2-7; the match to TRBD1 covers 9 bases. The V and J ends lost 4 bases and 3 bases, in that order; junction bases with no gene match: 7. The CDR3 consists of 15 residues. Germline V gene lookup returns CDR1 LNHDA and CDR2 SQIVND (reference sequence). CDR3 amino acids: CASSSAGQGFYEQYF. The CDR3 coding sequence is TGTGCCAGTAGTAGCGCGGGACAGGGCTTCTACGAGCAGTACTTC.

The gene calls are TRBV5-1 and TRBJ1-4, with D hard to call. Per the germline V gene, CDR1 is SGHRS and CDR2 is YFSETQ. V was shortened by 0 bases and J by 5 bases, with 8 bases between the two germline ends. The CDR3 spans 14 residues. The CDR3 DNA reads TGCGCCAGCAGCTTGGCCTGGATGAATGAAAAACTGTTTTTT. The encoded protein is CASSLAWMNEKLFF.

J is TRBJ2-1 and V is TRBV7-2; D gene ambiguous. The CDR3 loop spans 14 amino acids. Germline lookup yields CDR1 SGHTA and CDR2 FQGNSA. The V and J ends lost 5 bases and 1 base respectively, with 9 bases between them. CDR3 sequence: CASSPDPSYNEQFF. The CDR3 DNA is TGTGCCAGCAGCCCCGATCCATCCTACAATGAGCAGTTCTTC.

The genes are TRBV19 and TRBJ1-1; 9 positions match TRBD1. Losses at the gene ends were 8 bases for V and 4 bases for J; bases not matched to a gene: 8. The germline V gene encodes CDR1 LNHDA and CDR2 SQIVND (reference sequence). The CDR3 loop spans 14 amino acids. DNA of the CDR3: TGTGCCAGTGCCATCACAGGGGGCGTCACTGAAGCTTTCTTT. Its translation: CASAITGGVTEAFF. Drawing the rest from reference TRBV19 and TRBJ1-1, the complete variable domain is DGGITQSPKYLFRKEGQNVTLSCEQNLNHDAMYWYRQDPGQGLRLIYYSQIVNDFQKGDIAEGYSVSREKKESFPLTVTSAQKNPTAFYLCASAITGGVTEAFFGQGTRLTVV.

This chain uses TRBV27 with TRBJ2-3; no definite D call. Germline-derived CDR1 and CDR2 are MNHEY and SMNVEV (reference sequence). The CDR3 has 15 amino acids. Trimming pared 3 bases from V and 4 bases from J, leaving 14 bases between. This CDR3 reads CASSFLSTLSDTQYF. Here the CDR3 DNA reads TGTGCCAGCAGTTTCCTTAGCACTTTGTCAGATACGCAGTATTTT.

The chain is built from TRBV9 and TRBJ1-1, with a weak D call TRBD1 (5 bases). Germline CDR1 is SGDLS and CDR2 is YYNGEE. This CDR3 has 14 amino acids. Trimming took off 0 bases at V and 7 bases at J, with 13 bases between the two ends. CDR3: CASSVEARGGEAFF. The CDR3, as DNA: TGTGCCAGCAGCGTAGAGGCCCGGGGCGGTGAAGCTTTCTTT.

The chain is built from TRBV19 and TRBJ1-5, with no clear D. Germline values: CDR1 LNHDA, CDR2 SQIVND (reference sequence). The CDR3 runs 13 residues. The V end was cut by 9 bases, the J end by 2 bases, with 11 bases between. The CDR3 sequence: CASKEVGNQPQHF. The CDR3 nucleotides read TGTGCCAGCAAAGAGGTTGGCAATCAGCCCCAGCATTTT.

The genes are TRBV20-1 and TRBJ1-2; D not certain. The germline CDR1 and CDR2 sequences are DFQATT and SNEGSKA (reference sequence). The CDR3 is made up of 14 amino acids. Trimming left V 3 bases short and J 0 bases short, with 11 bases between. CDR3 sequence reads: CSASIQRSNYGYTF. The CDR3 DNA reads as TGCAGTGCTAGTATCCAGAGATCTAACTATGGCTACACCTTC.

The V call is TRBV5-1, the J call TRBJ1-1; TRBD1 is a possible D gene (6 bases). Germline assignment: CDR1 SGHRS and CDR2 YFSETQ. The V end lost 4 bases, the J end lost 5 bases, and 12 bases lay between the germline ends. The CDR3 contains 13 residues. The CDR3 nucleotides read TGCGCCAGCAGCACACAGGGAGGAACTGAAGCTTTCTTT. Its protein product is CASSTQGGTEAFF.